Listed here is a single T cell receptor beta chain. These data originate in a study of control samples from healthy donors and cancer patients. Here immunoSEQ multiplex PCR was the method, and the copy in TCRdb shows in-frame clones only, minus some. The table includes 75,000 to 90,000 clones, 89% detected once. This CDR3 region has 13 residues. V lost 1 base to trimming and J lost 4 bases, with 7 bases between them. CDR1 LGHDT and CDR2 YNNKEL come from the germline V gene (reference sequence). V usage is TRBV3-1 (or the pseudogene TRBV3-2) and J usage is TRBJ1-1; D is uncertain. This clonotype was obtained from a woman aged 45-65 years with colorectal cancer. Sequenced material: PBMCs. CDR3 residues: CASSQGGITEAFF. DNA of the CDR3: TGTGCCAGCAGCCAAGGCGGGATCACTGAAGCTTTCTTT.